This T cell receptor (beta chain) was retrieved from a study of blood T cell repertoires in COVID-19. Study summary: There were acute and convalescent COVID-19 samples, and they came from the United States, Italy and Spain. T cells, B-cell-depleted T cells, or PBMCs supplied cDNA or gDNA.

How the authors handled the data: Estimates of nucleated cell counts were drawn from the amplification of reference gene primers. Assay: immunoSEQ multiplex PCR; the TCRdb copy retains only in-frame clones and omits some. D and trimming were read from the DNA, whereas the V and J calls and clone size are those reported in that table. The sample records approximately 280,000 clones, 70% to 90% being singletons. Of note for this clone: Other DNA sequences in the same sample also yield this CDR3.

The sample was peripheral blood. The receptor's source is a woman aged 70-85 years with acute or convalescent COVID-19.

CDR3 DNA: TGTGCCAGCAGCTCCGGGACAGGGGGTCTCAATGAGCAGTTCTTC. Its protein product is CASSSGTGGLNEQFF. This chain uses TRBV7-6 with TRBJ2-1, with 11 bases fitting TRBD1. Per the germline V gene, CDR1 is SGHVS and CDR2 is FNYEAQ. The CDR3 sequence is 15 residues long. V was pared by 4 bases and J by 6 bases, with 5 bases of the junction left unmatched.